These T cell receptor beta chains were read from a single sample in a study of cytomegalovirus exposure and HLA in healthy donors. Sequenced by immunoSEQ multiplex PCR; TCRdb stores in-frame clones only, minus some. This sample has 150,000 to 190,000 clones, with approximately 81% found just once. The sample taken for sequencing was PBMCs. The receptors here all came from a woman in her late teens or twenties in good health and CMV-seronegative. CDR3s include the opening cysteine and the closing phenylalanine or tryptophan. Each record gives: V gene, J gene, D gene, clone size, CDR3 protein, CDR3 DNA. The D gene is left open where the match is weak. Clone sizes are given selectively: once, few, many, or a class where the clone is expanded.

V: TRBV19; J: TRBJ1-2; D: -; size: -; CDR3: CASSPGTHYGYTF; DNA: TGTGCCAGTAGCCCCGGGACACACTATGGCTACACCTTC
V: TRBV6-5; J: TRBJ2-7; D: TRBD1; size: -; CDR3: CASRTGGGYPYF; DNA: TGTGCCAGTAGAACAGGGGGCGGTTACCCCTACTTC
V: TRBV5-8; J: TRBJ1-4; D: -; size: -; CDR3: CASSLGGKPNEKLFF; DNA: TGTGCCAGCAGCTTGGGGGGCAAGCCCAATGAAAAACTGTTTTTT
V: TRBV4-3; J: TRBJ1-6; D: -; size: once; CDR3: CASSPRGFRSSYNSPLHF; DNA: TGCGCCAGCAGCCCCCGGGGATTTCGGAGCTCCTATAATTCACCCCTCCACTTT
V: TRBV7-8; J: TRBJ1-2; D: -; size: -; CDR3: CASSLVPSYGYTF; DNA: TGTGCCAGCAGCTTAGTACCTAGCTATGGCTACACCTTC
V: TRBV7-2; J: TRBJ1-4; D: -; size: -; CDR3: CASSFSSTNEKLFF; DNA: TGTGCCAGCAGCTTCTCCTCGACTAATGAAAAACTGTTTTTT
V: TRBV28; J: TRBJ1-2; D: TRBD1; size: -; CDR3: CASSAYDRGGGYTF; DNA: TGTGCCAGCAGTGCCTACGACAGGGGAGGTGGCTACACCTTC
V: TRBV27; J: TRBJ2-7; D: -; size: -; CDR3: CASSRFQVLRRRIEQYF; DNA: TGTGCCAGCAGTAGGTTCCAAGTCTTACGAAGGAGGATAGAGCAGTACTTC
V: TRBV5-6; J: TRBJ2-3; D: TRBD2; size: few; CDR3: CASSLVFLAGDADTQYF; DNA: TGTGCCAGCAGCTTGGTGTTTCTCGCGGGGGACGCAGATACGCAGTATTTT
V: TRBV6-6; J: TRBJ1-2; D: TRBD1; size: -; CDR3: CASSYLGTANYGYTF; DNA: TGTGCCAGCAGTTACTTGGGGACAGCTAACTATGGCTACACCTTC
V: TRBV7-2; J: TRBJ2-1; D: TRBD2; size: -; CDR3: CASSLTSGRHEQFF; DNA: TGTGCCAGCAGCTTAACGAGCGGGAGGCATGAGCAGTTCTTC
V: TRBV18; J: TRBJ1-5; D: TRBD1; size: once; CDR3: CASSLSQGAMGQPQHF; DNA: TGTGCCAGCTCACTATCCCAGGGGGCGATGGGTCAGCCCCAGCATTTT
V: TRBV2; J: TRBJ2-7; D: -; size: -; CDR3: CASSGGRSYEQYF; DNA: TGTGCCAGCAGTGGGGGCAGGAGCTACGAGCAGTACTTC
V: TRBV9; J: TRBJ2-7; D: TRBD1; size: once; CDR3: CASSATPGQAPRGQYF; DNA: TGTGCCAGCAGCGCGACACCGGGACAGGCCCCCCGCGGGCAGTACTTC
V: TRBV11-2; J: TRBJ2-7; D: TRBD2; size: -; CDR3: CASSLVSTSGRAYEQYF; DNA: TGTGCCAGCAGCTTAGTCTCGACTAGCGGGAGAGCCTACGAGCAGTACTTC
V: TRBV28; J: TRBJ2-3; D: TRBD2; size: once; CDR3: CASSLLAGDTQYF; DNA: TGTGCCAGCAGCCTCCTAGCGGGGGATACGCAGTATTTT
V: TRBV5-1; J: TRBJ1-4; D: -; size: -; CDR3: CASSSPLMGTNEKLFF; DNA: TGCGCCAGCAGTTCCCCCCTAATGGGCACTAATGAAAAACTGTTTTTT
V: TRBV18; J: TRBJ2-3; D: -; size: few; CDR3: CASSSSQGATDTQYF; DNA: TGTGCCAGCTCCTCCTCTCAAGGGGCGACAGATACGCAGTATTTT
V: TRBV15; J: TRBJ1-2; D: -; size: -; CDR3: CATSPGLAYGYTF; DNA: TGTGCCACCAGCCCGGGTCTCGCCTATGGCTACACCTTC
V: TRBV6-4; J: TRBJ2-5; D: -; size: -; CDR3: CASPWEACMAETQYF; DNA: TGTGCCAGTCCCTGGGAGGCCTGTATGGCGGAGACCCAGTACTTC
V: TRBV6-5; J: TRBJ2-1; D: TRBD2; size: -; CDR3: CASSPSSGGYNEQFF; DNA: TGTGCCAGCAGCCCCTCTAGCGGGGGATACAATGAGCAGTTCTTC
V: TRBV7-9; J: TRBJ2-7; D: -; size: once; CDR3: CSSSLGDRRTTYEQYF; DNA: TGTTCCAGCAGCTTAGGTGACAGGCGAACTACCTACGAGCAGTACTTC
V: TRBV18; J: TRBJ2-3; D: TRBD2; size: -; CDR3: CASSPKTSGFTSTDTQYF; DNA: TGTGCCAGCTCACCGAAGACTAGCGGGTTTACTAGCACAGATACGCAGTATTTT
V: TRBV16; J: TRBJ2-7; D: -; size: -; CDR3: CASSQSTPGEQYF; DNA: TGTGCCAGCAGCCAATCGACCCCAGGCGAGCAGTACTTC
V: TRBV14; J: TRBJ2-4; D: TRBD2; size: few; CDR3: CASSQWGRGRHIQYF; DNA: TGTGCCAGCAGCCAGTGGGGGAGGGGTCGGCACATTCAGTACTTC
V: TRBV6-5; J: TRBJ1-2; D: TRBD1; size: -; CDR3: CASRPTGGNYGYTF; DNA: TGTGCCAGCAGGCCTACAGGGGGGAACTATGGCTACACCTTC
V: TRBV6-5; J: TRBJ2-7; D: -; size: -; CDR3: CASSYGAGDTYEQYF; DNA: TGTGCCAGCAGTTACGGCGCAGGGGACACCTACGAGCAGTACTTC
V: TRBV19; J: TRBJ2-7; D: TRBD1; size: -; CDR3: CASSIGTGEGDEQYF; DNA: TGTGCCAGTAGTATAGGAACAGGGGAAGGGGACGAGCAGTACTTC
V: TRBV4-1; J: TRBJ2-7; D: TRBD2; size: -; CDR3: CASSPGTSGYEQYF; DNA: TGCGCCAGCAGCCCCGGGACTAGCGGATACGAGCAGTACTTC
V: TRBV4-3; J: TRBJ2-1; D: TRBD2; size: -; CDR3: CASSQGTSGRNEQFF; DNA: TGCGCCAGCAGCCAAGGGACTAGCGGGAGAAATGAGCAGTTCTTC
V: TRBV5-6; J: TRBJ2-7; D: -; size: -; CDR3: CASSLFSYEQYF; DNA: TGTGCCAGCAGCTTGTTTAGCTACGAGCAGTACTTC
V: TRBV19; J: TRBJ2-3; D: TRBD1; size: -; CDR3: CASSPSTGVYGTDTQYF; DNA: TGTGCCAGTAGTCCCTCGACAGGGGTATATGGCACAGATACGCAGTATTTT
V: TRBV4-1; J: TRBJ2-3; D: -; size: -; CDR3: CASSSFSGGADTQYF; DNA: TGCGCCAGCAGCTCCTTTTCGGGGGGCGCAGATACGCAGTATTTT